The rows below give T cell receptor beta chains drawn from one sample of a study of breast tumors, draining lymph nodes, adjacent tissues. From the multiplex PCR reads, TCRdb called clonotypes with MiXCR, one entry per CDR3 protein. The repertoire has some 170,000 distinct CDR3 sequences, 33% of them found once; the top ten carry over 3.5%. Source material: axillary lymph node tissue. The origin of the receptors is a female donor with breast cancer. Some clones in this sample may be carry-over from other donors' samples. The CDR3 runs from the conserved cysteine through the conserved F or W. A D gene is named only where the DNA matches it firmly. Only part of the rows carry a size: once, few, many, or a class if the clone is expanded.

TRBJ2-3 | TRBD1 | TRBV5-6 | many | CASSRDRVRTDTQYF | TGTGCCAGCAGCCGAGACAGGGTAAGGACAGATACGCAGTATTTT
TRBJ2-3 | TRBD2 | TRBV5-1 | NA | CASSLGGGSHTDTQYF | TGCGCCAGCAGCCTCGGGGGGGGAAGCCACACAGATACGCAGTATTTT
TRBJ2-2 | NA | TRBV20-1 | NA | CSADNSGELFF | TGCAGTGCTGATAACAGCGGGGAGCTGTTTTTT
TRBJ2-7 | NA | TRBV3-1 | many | CASSHRTAAYEQYF | TGTGCCAGCAGCCACCGGACGGCAGCCTACGAGCAGTACTTC
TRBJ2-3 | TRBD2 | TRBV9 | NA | CASSPMGTSGRAPHTQYF | TGTGCCAGCAGCCCGATGGGGACTAGCGGGAGGGCCCCTCATACGCAGTATTTT
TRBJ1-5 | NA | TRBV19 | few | CASRENSNQPQRF | TGTGCCAGTCGTGAAAATAGCAATCAGCCCCAGCGTTTT
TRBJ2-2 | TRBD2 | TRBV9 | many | CASSRGGLGELFF | TGTGCCAGCAGCCGGGGGGGGCTCGGGGAGCTGTTTTTT
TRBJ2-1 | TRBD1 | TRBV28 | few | CASNPTGAFTNEQFF | TGTGCCAGCAATCCGACAGGGGCCTTCACGAATGAGCAGTTCTTC
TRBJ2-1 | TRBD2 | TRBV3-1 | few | CASSQGLAGVDEQFF | TGTGCCAGCAGCCAAGGTCTAGCGGGGGTCGATGAGCAGTTCTTC
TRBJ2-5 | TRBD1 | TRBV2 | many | CASRGTRQGVKETQYF | TGTGCCAGCAGAGGAACCAGACAGGGGGTAAAAGAGACCCAGTACTTC
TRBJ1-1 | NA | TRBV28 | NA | CASSLAVSSEAFF | TGTGCCAGCAGTTTGGCCGTATCATCTGAAGCTTTCTTT
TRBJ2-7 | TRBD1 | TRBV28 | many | CASSQTGGARREQYF | TGTGCCAGCAGTCAGACAGGGGGAGCTCGCCGCGAGCAGTACTTC
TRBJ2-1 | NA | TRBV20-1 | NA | CSARVLRDGSHNEQFF | TGCAGTGCTAGAGTCCTCCGGGACGGCTCCCACAATGAGCAGTTCTTC
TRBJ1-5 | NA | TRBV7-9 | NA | CASSHGSLGDQPQHF | TGTGCCAGCAGCCATGGTAGCCTAGGTGATCAGCCCCAGCATTTT
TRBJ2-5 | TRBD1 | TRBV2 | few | CASSSGTGVQETQYF | TGTGCCAGCAGTTCCGGGACAGGGGTCCAAGAGACCCAGTACTTC
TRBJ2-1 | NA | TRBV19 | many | CASSYDRGSRVYNEQFF | TGTGCCAGTAGTTACGATAGGGGCAGCCGAGTCTACAATGAGCAGTTCTTC
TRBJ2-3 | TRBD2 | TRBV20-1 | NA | CSATGLAGGTDTQYF | TGCAGTGCTACTGGACTAGCGGGGGGCACAGATACGCAGTATTTT
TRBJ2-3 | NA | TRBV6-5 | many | CASSYSRDADTQYF | TGTGCCAGCAGTTACAGCAGGGATGCAGATACGCAGTATTTT
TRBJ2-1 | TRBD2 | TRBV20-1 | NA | CSARGGAGDEQFF | TGCAGTGCTCGCGGAGGAGCGGGAGATGAGCAGTTCTTC
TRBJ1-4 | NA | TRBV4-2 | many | CASSQGVRTQGELYLFF | TGTGCCAGCAGCCAAGGTGTCCGGACACAGGGCGAATTATATCTGTTTTTT
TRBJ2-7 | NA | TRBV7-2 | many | CASSPRRGYEQYF | TGTGCCAGCAGCCCCCGCCGCGGTTACGAGCAGTACTTC
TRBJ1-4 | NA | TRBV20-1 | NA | CSARSLRVGYERLFF | TGCAGTGCTAGATCCCTCCGCGTCGGGTATGAAAGACTGTTTTTT
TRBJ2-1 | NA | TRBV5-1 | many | CASSAPKGAASSYNEQFF | TGCGCCAGCAGCGCCCCTAAAGGGGCGGCTAGCTCCTACAATGAGCAGTTCTTC
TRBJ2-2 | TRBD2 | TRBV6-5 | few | CASSHSTSGGGELFF | TGTGCCAGCAGTCACTCGACTAGCGGGGGTGGGGAGCTGTTTTTT
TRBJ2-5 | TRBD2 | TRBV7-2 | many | CASSLGWTSGGLKETQYF | TGTGCCAGCAGCTTAGGATGGACTAGCGGGGGTTTGAAAGAGACCCAGTACTTC
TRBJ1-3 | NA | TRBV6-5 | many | CASSPINGNTIYF | TGTGCCAGCAGTCCTATTAACGGAAACACCATATATTTT
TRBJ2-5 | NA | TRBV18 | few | CASSPRLQETQYF | TGTGCCAGCTCACCACGCCTCCAAGAGACCCAGTACTTC
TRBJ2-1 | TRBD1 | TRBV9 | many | CASSPQTGSNEQFF | TGTGCCAGCAGCCCACAGACAGGGTCCAATGAGCAGTTCTTC
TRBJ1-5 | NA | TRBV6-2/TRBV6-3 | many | CASSYIGGRQPQHF | TGTGCCAGCAGTTACATAGGGGGTAGGCAGCCCCAGCATTTT
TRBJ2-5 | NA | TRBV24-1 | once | CATSETHATDNQETQYF | TGTGCCACCAGTGAGACTCATGCGACAGATAATCAAGAGACCCAGTACTTC